These 30 T cell receptor beta chains originate from one sample sequenced in a study of CXCR3-negative and CXCR3-positive naive CD8 T cells (dated by TCRdb to the late 2010s). Data came from a NextSeq 550. The Human TCR Profiling Kit (MiLaboratory) was used to prepare UMI-labeled 5' RACE TRB cDNA libraries. TCRdb reprocessed the sequencing reads and holds a single record per CDR3 protein sequence, with no DNA. The table kept for this sample lists 100,000 to 150,000 distinct CDR3 sequences. 0.25% to 0.35% of the sample belongs to the ten largest clones. The specimen sequenced was naive CXCR3- CD8+ T cells from blood. The cell subset or site label, as the study defines it: CD45RO-CCR7+CD27+CD95- naive CD8+ T cells lacking CXCR3 (TNR3-). Source of these receptors: a human donor in good health. Some clones in this sample may be carry-over from other donors' samples.

The gene calls are TRBV12-3 or TRBV12-4 and TRBJ2-7; TCRdb gives TRBD1 as the D gene, but with no DNA this cannot be confirmed. The CDR3 is 14 residues long. The CDR3: CASQRQGSSYEQYF.

V usage is TRBV5-4 and J usage is TRBJ2-1; TCRdb's D gene call, TRBD1, goes unchecked for lack of DNA. CDR1 is SGHNT, CDR2 YYREEE, per germline (reference sequence). This CDR3 contains 16 residues. CDR3 loop: CASSLGLAGGFNEQFF.

The rearrangement joins TRBV21-1 to TRBJ2-2; TCRdb outputs TRBD2, but without DNA this stays unchecked. TRBV21-1 is given as a pseudogene. This CDR3 has 14 residues. This chain's CDR3 is CASTFIGPTGELFF.

V is TRBV7-8 and J is TRBJ1-5; TCRdb reports TRBD1, a call that lacks DNA to check it against. CDR1 and CDR2 from the germline V gene are SGHVS and FQNEAQ. This CDR3 has 14 amino acids. The chain's CDR3 is CASRPGGGNQPQHF.

This rearrangement joins TRBV18 to TRBJ2-3; TCRdb's D call, TRBD1, is unchecked because there is no DNA. The CDR3 is 16 residues long. CDR1 and CDR2 from the germline V gene are KGHSH and LQKENI. CDR3 residues: CASSPPRDRSTDTQYF.

The chain uses TRBV7-6 and TRBJ1-1. This CDR3 is 14 amino acids long. Germline-derived CDR1 and CDR2 are SGHVS and FNYEAQ. This CDR3 is CASSLGAGNTEAFF.

The chain combines TRBV11-2 with TRBJ2-2; TCRdb's assignment of TRBD1 cannot be checked, as there is no DNA. The germline V gene has CDR1 SGHAT and CDR2 FQNNGV. This CDR3 is built from 14 residues. The CDR3 sequence is CASKGQGNAGELFF.

The chain has TRBV21-1 and TRBJ2-5; TCRdb indicates TRBD2, and absent DNA this call remains unverified. TRBV21-1 is tagged as a pseudogene. The CDR3 has 16 residues. CDR3: CASSKAGGPQQETQYF.

The chain employs TRBV29-1 and TRBJ2-7. Germline lookup yields CDR1 SQVTM and CDR2 ANQGSEA. The CDR3 consists of 12 residues. CDR3: CSVETEIYEQYF.

V and J are TRBV6-5 and TRBJ1-1; there is no DNA to check the TCRdb D call of TRBD1. Germline CDR1 reads MNHEY; CDR2 reads SVGAGI. The CDR3 extends over 13 amino acids. CDR3 region: CASNPGGNTEAFF.

The V call is TRBV28, the J call TRBJ2-7; lacking DNA, the TRBD2 call made by TCRdb goes unchecked. Per the germline V gene, CDR1 is MDHEN and CDR2 is SYDVKM. The CDR3 extends over 13 amino acids. This chain's CDR3 is CASHPAGSYEQYF.

The chain joins TRBV15 to TRBJ1-6; TCRdb picks TRBD1, but there is no DNA to check that call. The CDR3 sequence is 15 residues long. Germline CDR1 and CDR2: LNHNV and YYDKDF (reference sequence). CDR3: CATSRDRGPGTPLHF.

This chain joins TRBV6-2 or TRBV6-3 and TRBJ2-7; the D gene TCRdb calls, TRBD2, cannot be checked with no DNA. The CDR3 has 15 amino acids. Germline loops: CDR1 MNHEY, CDR2 SVGEGT. CDR3 sequence: CASSRLRDYPYEQYF.

The rearrangement joins TRBV29-1 to TRBJ2-3; the TCRdb D gene call, TRBD1, has no DNA to confirm it. Germline CDR1 SQVTM, CDR2 ANQGSEA. The CDR3 totals 14 residues. CDR3 sequence: CSVSKGQYTDTQYF.

This chain joins TRBV12-5 and TRBJ2-3; as DNA is missing, the TRBD2 call by TCRdb cannot be tested. The germline gives CDR1 LGHNT, CDR2 FRNRAP. CDR3 length equals 14 residues. The CDR3 region is CASGGESLTDTQYF.

V usage is TRBV5-4 and J usage is TRBJ2-7; TCRdb picks TRBD1, but there is no DNA to check that call. Germline assignment: CDR1 SGHNT and CDR2 YYREEE (reference sequence). The CDR3 is 16 amino acids. CDR3 amino acids: CASSLALAQGAYEQYF.

The J gene is TRBJ2-1, the V gene TRBV7-9. Germline V lookup: CDR1 SEHNR, CDR2 FQNEAQ (reference sequence). CDR3 length: 15 amino acids. The CDR3 loop reads CASSSPGSSYNEQFF.

This chain's CDR3 is CASSPTSGGKNIQYF. The V call is TRBV7-9, the J call TRBJ2-4; TCRdb selects TRBD2, and the lack of DNA leaves this call unchecked. CDR3 length equals 15 residues. In germline, CDR1 is SEHNR, CDR2 FQNEAQ (reference sequence).

This chain joins TRBV28 and TRBJ2-2; TCRdb picks TRBD2, but there is no DNA to check that call. Germline CDR1 is MDHEN and CDR2 is SYDVKM. The CDR3 covers 16 residues. CDR3 residues: CASSFGLAGGIGELVF.

The CDR3 reads CASSESSGGWNEQLF. The V gene is TRBV10-2, the J gene TRBJ2-1; the TRBD2 assignment by TCRdb is unverifiable without DNA. The CDR3 has 15 amino acids. From germline, CDR1 is WSHSY and CDR2 SAAADI.

The V and J genes are TRBV5-1 and TRBJ2-3; TCRdb gives TRBD1 as the D gene, but with no DNA this cannot be confirmed. CDR1 is SGHRS and CDR2 is YFSETQ in the germline V gene. The CDR3 sequence is 16 residues long. The CDR3 region is CASSFRGWVSTDTQYF.

CDR3 sequence reads: CASSLDGGRIEAFF. The rearrangement joins TRBV5-1 to TRBJ1-1; TCRdb indicates TRBD1, and absent DNA this call remains unverified. Germline lookup yields CDR1 SGHRS and CDR2 YFSETQ. This CDR3 contains 14 residues.

The V call is TRBV12-3 or TRBV12-4, the J call TRBJ2-1; TCRdb proposes TRBD1, but this gene call is untestable without DNA. The CDR3 loop spans 12 amino acids. The CDR3 sequence is CASSQGAGEQFF.

The chain is built from TRBV4-1 and TRBJ2-2; TCRdb calls TRBD1, which cannot be checked without DNA. Per the germline V gene, CDR1 is MGHRA and CDR2 is YSYEKL. The CDR3 totals 15 residues. The CDR3 sequence: CASSQQGALTGELFF.

This chain's CDR3 is CASSFSLPRDGPYEQYF. The chain combines TRBV7-2 with TRBJ2-7; the D call of TRBD1 rests on TCRdb alone, since no DNA is present to check it. Germline V gene lookup returns CDR1 SGHTA and CDR2 FQGNSA. CDR3 size: 17 residues.

The rearrangement joins TRBV28 to TRBJ1-1. Germline CDR1 reads MDHEN; CDR2 reads SYDVKM. The CDR3 consists of 14 residues. Here the CDR3 reads CASSLQRSLTEAFF.

The chain is built from TRBV4-1 and TRBJ2-7; TCRdb's D gene call, TRBD1, goes unchecked for lack of DNA. The CDR3 runs 14 residues. The V gene's germline CDR1 is MGHRA and CDR2 YSYEKL. CDR3 sequence: CASSQRDGPYEQYF.

The chain links TRBV12-3 or TRBV12-4 to TRBJ1-1. This CDR3 region has 12 residues. CDR3 sequence reads: CASSPGGVEAFF.

The genes are TRBV7-9 and TRBJ1-2. The CDR3 has 15 amino acids. Germline V gene lookup returns CDR1 SEHNR and CDR2 FQNEAQ (reference sequence). The CDR3 sequence is CASSLVEDDNYGYTF. The variable domain in full, with the rest retrieved from reference TRBV7-9 and TRBJ1-2, is DTGVSQNPRHKITKRGQNVTFRCDPISEHNRLYWYRQTLGQGPEFLTYFQNEAQLEKSRLLSDRFSAERPKGSFSTLEIQRTEQGDSAMYLCASSLVEDDNYGYTFGSGTRLTVV.

The chain combines TRBV12-3 or TRBV12-4 with TRBJ1-6. CDR3 length: 19 residues. CDR3 in amino acids: CASSFSRSTKSSYNSPLHF.